These 32 T cell receptor beta chains share one sample of origin, sequenced in a study of immune heterogeneity within non-small cell lung tumors. For the TCR beta CDR3, multiplex PCR with 32 V and 13 J primers performed the amplification. Using its own MiXCR run on the multiplex PCR reads, TCRdb lists one record per CDR3 protein. This sample has a few thousand distinct CDR3 sequences; roughly 45% occur once, and the top ten carry 8.2%. Bulk tumor genomic DNA, about 600 ng per sample, was used as template. While surgery was under way, several biopsies spaced far apart were taken per primary tumor. Enrolled individuals presented with untreated, newly diagnosed non-small cell lung cancer and received curative surgery. Sequencing input: lung tumor tissue. Source of these receptors: a woman aged 55-75 years with non-small cell lung cancer.

This clonotype was seen more than once but under ten times. V is TRBV7-2 and J is TRBJ2-3; no clear D gene. This CDR3 is built from 16 residues. V lost 0 bases and J 1 base, leaving 11 bases between the germline ends. Germline V gene lookup returns CDR1 SGHTA and CDR2 FQGNSA. Written as DNA, the CDR3 is TGTGCCAGCAGCTTAGCACTTTTGACTGGCACAGATACGCAGTATTTT. It is translated as CASSLALLTGTDTQYF.

In this sample, this clonotype turned up once. This chain joins TRBV28 and TRBJ1-5; D possibly corresponds to TRBD1 (5 bases). V lost 7 bases to trimming and J lost 9 bases, with 13 bases between them. This CDR3 has 12 residues. The germline gives CDR1 MDHEN, CDR2 SYDVKM. CDR3 residues: CASTIGALPQHF. Written as DNA, the CDR3 is TGTGCCAGCACCATCGGGGCTTTGCCCCAGCATTTT.

The gene calls are TRBV10-3 and TRBJ1-6, with D hard to call. V was clipped by 2 bases and J by 6 bases, with 5 bases between them. The CDR3 spans 13 residues. Germline V gene data show CDR1 as ENHRY and CDR2 as SYGVKD. For the CDR3, the DNA is TGTGCCATCAGTGAGGGGGTTAATTCACCCCTCCACTTT. Its translation: CAISEGVNSPLHF.

V and J are TRBV15 and TRBJ2-3; TRBD2 aligns across 10 bases. The CDR3 loop spans 16 amino acids. The ends lost 5 bases at V and 3 bases at J; junction bases unmatched: 8. CDR1 is LNHNV and CDR2 is YYDKDF in the germline V gene (reference sequence). The CDR3 reads CATSGPGTSATDTQYF. In nucleotides, the CDR3 is TGTGCCACCAGCGGCCCCGGGACTAGCGCGACAGATACGCAGTATTTT.

The chain has TRBV4-2 and TRBJ2-1; the D gene is possibly TRBD2 (5 bases). V lost 3 bases, J lost 7 bases, and 13 bases lay in between. There are 14 residues in the CDR3. The germline CDR1 and CDR2 sequences are LGHNA and YNFKEQ. The CDR3 region has the DNA TGTGCCAGCAGCCAGTCTGCCTGGACTAATGAGCAGTTCTTC. It encodes CASSQSAWTNEQFF.

This clonotype was detected a few times. As DNA, the CDR3 is TGTGCCGGAGCTTACAGACCTAACTATGGCTACACCTTC. Translating gives CAGAYRPNYGYTF. The J gene is TRBJ1-2, the V gene TRBV30; no reliable D call. The V and J ends lost 8 bases and 0 bases respectively, with 13 bases between them. The CDR3 consists of 13 residues. CDR1 and CDR2 (germline): GTSNPN, SVGIG (reference sequence).

This chain links TRBV5-1 with TRBJ1-1; perhaps TRBD1 as D (5 bases). CDR3 length: 15 residues. Trimming left V 0 bases short and J 2 bases short, with 11 bases between. Germline CDR1 and CDR2: SGHRS and YFSETQ. CDR3 sequence: CASSLAGGANTEAFF. The CDR3 DNA reads TGCGCCAGCAGCTTGGCTGGAGGGGCAAACACTGAAGCTTTCTTT. Combining the CDR3 with reference TRBV5-1 and TRBJ1-1 gives the whole variable domain KAGVTQTPRYLIKTRGQQVTLSCSPISGHRSVSWYQQTPGQGLQFLFEYFSETQRNKGNFPGRFSGRQFSNSRSEMNVSTLELGDSALYLCASSLAGGANTEAFFGQGTRLTVV.

This clonotype was observed a few times. This chain joins TRBV12-3 or TRBV12-4 and TRBJ2-7; D not resolved. This CDR3 region has 13 residues. V was pared by 9 bases and J by 2 bases, with 14 bases between. CDR3 bases: TGTGCCAGTAGATTAGGCGACCCCTACGAGCAGTACTTC. Protein product: CASRLGDPYEQYF.

V and J are TRBV28 and TRBJ2-2; D possibly uses TRBD1 or TRBD2 (6 bases each). Germline CDR1 MDHEN, CDR2 SYDVKM. Trimming took 8 bases from V and 1 from J, leaving 11 bases between them. The CDR3 has 14 residues. CDR3 region: CASGRDKNTGELFF. The CDR3 region has the DNA TGTGCCAGCGGGCGGGACAAGAACACCGGGGAGCTGTTTTTT.

This rearrangement joins TRBV7-9 to TRBJ1-2; TRBD1 matches 9 bases. The V gene's germline CDR1 is SEHNR and CDR2 FQNEAQ (reference sequence). V lost 5 bases, J lost 2 bases, and 15 bases stayed unmatched. CDR3 length: 18 residues. CDR3 amino acids: CASSHPPGQGYYNYGYTF. The CDR3 nucleotides read TGTGCCAGCAGCCACCCTCCGGGACAGGGATATTACAACTATGGCTACACCTTC.

The rearrangement joins TRBV28 to TRBJ2-1, with TRBD2 matching over 12 bases. V trimming: 5 bases; J trimming: 4 bases; junction bases outside the gene matches: 6. CDR3 length: 16 residues. Germline values: CDR1 MDHEN, CDR2 SYDVKM. CDR3: CASSPWTSGEYNEQFF. CDR3 in DNA: TGTGCCAGCAGTCCTTGGACTAGCGGGGAATACAATGAGCAGTTCTTC.

The chain carries TRBV4-1 and TRBJ1-3; 10 bases match TRBD1. With V trimmed by 5 bases and J by 0 bases, 13 bases remained unmatched. The CDR3 spans 19 residues. The germline gives CDR1 MGHRA, CDR2 YSYEKL. The CDR3 region is CASSGDRGPSRHSGNTIYF. The CDR3 nucleotides are TGCGCCAGCAGCGGGGACAGGGGTCCCTCTAGGCACTCTGGAAACACCATATATTTT.

This clonotype was seen only a few times. The chain has TRBV11-2 and TRBJ2-3; 9 bases are shared with TRBD2. The germline gives CDR1 SGHAT, CDR2 FQNNGV. CDR3 length equals 15 residues. J was trimmed by 4 bases and V by 5 bases; bases with no gene match: 7. DNA for the CDR3: TGTGCCAGCAGCCTGCGGGAGGGCGGGGCAGATACGCAGTATTTT. This gives the protein CASSLREGGADTQYF.

This clonotype occurred once. The chain links TRBV24-1 to TRBJ2-3; the D gene could be TRBD1 or TRBD2 (5 bases each). The CDR3 totals 13 residues. CDR1 is KGHDR, CDR2 SFDVKD, per germline. The DNA for the CDR3 is TGTGCTATTAATAGGGCCGCTGAGGGGACGCAGTATTTT. This codes for CAINRAAEGTQYF.

Only one count was recorded for this clonotype. This sequence joins TRBV4-1 and TRBJ1-3, with 10 nucleotides matching TRBD1. The junction had 5 bases not matched to a gene; V was cut back by 0 bases and J by 6 bases. The CDR3 runs 16 residues. Germline V gives CDR1 MGHRA, CDR2 YSYEKL. Written as DNA, the CDR3 is TGCGCCAGCAGCCAAGATCGACAGGGGGCGCAAAACACCATATATTTT. Encoded protein: CASSQDRQGAQNTIYF.

This clonotype was seen more than once but under ten times. The J gene is TRBJ1-2, the V gene TRBV11-2; no clear D gene. The CDR3 totals 14 residues. Trimming pared 5 bases from V and 3 bases from J, leaving 13 bases between. Germline lookup yields CDR1 SGHAT and CDR2 FQNNGV. The CDR3 reads CASSPGLGYYGYTF. As DNA, the CDR3 is TGTGCCAGCAGCCCGGGATTGGGCTACTATGGCTACACCTTC.

The V gene is TRBV20-1, the J gene TRBJ2-1, with D unresolved. Germline V gene data show CDR1 as DFQATT and CDR2 as SNEGSKA (reference sequence). The CDR3 covers 13 residues. V lost 6 bases and J lost 6, with 15 bases in between. CDR3 sequence: CSAGSAAFNEQFF. CDR3 nucleotides: TGCAGTGCGGGCAGTGCGGCGTTCAATGAGCAGTTCTTC.

This clonotype was counted a few times. This rearrangement joins TRBV7-2 to TRBJ2-3; TRBD2 is a possible D gene (6 bases). The V end was cut by 1 base, the J end by 9 bases, with 11 bases between. CDR1 and CDR2 (germline): SGHTA, FQGNSA. CDR3 length: 13 amino acids. CDR3 in DNA: TGTGCCAGCAGCTTAGATCGGGCGGGGACGCAGTATTTT. It encodes CASSLDRAGTQYF.

This sequence joins TRBV7-8 and TRBJ2-3; maybe TRBD2 (6 bases). V shed 4 bases and J shed 4 bases, with 24 bases lying between them. CDR1 and CDR2 from the germline V gene are SGHVS and FQNEAQ. The CDR3 runs 18 residues. CDR3 sequence reads: CASSSMARAGTPPDTQYF. The CDR3 DNA follows: TGTGCCAGCAGCTCCATGGCCCGCGCCGGGACTCCACCAGATACGCAGTATTTT.

The genes are TRBV19 and TRBJ1-1; D perhaps matches TRBD1 (6 bases). The germline V gene encodes CDR1 LNHDA and CDR2 SQIVND (reference sequence). This CDR3 contains 14 residues. Trimming took off 3 bases at V and 3 bases at J, with 11 bases between the two ends. CDR3: CASSIGGADTEAFF. The CDR3 DNA is TGTGCCAGTAGTATCGGGGGGGCTGACACTGAAGCTTTCTTT.

The chain employs TRBV30 and TRBJ1-5, with D possibly matching TRBD1 (6 bases). The V gene's germline CDR1 is GTSNPN and CDR2 SVGIG (reference sequence). Trimming left V 3 bases short and J 1 base short, with 10 bases between. The CDR3 extends over 14 amino acids. CDR3 sequence (DNA): TGTGCCTGGAGGGGGGCAGGGAGCAATCAGCCCCAGCATTTT. The encoded protein is CAWRGAGSNQPQHF.

This clonotype was seen a few times. The gene calls are TRBV30 and TRBJ2-7; 7 bases fit TRBD1. Germline V gene sequence: CDR1 GTSNPN, CDR2 SVGIG (reference sequence). CDR3 length: 13 residues. V gave up 5 bases and J gave up 0 bases; unmatched junction bases: 4. This CDR3 reads CAWDRDSSYEQYF. The CDR3 nucleotides are TGTGCCTGGGACCGGGACAGCTCCTACGAGCAGTACTTC.

A note on this clonotype: A junction boundary mismatches the germline segment, possibly from a read error. CDR3 bases: TGTTCCAGCAGCTTCAGCAGGGGGCGAAGCGAGCAGTACTTC. Its protein is CSSSFSRGRSEQYF. V usage is TRBV5-6 and J usage is TRBJ2-7; 8 bases align to TRBD1. Per the germline V gene, CDR1 is SGHDT and CDR2 is YYEEEE. The CDR3 loop spans 14 amino acids.

This clonotype was seen a few times. The rearrangement links TRBV27 to TRBJ1-2, with D hard to call. In germline, CDR1 is MNHEY, CDR2 SMNVEV (reference sequence). The CDR3 covers 13 residues. Trimming cost V 5 bases and J 2 bases, with 9 bases left between them. CDR3 in DNA: TGTGCCAGCAGTCCGGACGGAAACTATGGCTACACCTTC. Translated, it gives CASSPDGNYGYTF.

This clonotype is termed large. V and J are TRBV7-3 and TRBJ2-7; TRBD1 agrees at 7 bases. From germline, CDR1 is SGHTA and CDR2 FQGTGA. The CDR3 spans 14 residues. V trimming: 5 bases; J trimming: 2 bases; junction bases outside the gene matches: 6. CDR3 in DNA: TGTGCCAGCAGCCCGACAGGGTCCCCCTACGAGCAGTACTTC. This encodes CASSPTGSPYEQYF.

This clonotype was seen more than once but under ten times. The chain employs TRBV28 and TRBJ1-6, with TRBD1 matching over 7 bases. Trimming at V came to 6 bases and at J to 11 bases, leaving 13 bases not matched to a gene. The CDR3 has 15 residues. Germline V gene sequence: CDR1 MDHEN, CDR2 SYDVKM. CDR3 DNA: TGTGCCAGCAGAGGGGGGGACAGCCCGGTTGCACCCCTCCACTTT. This translates into CASRGGDSPVAPLHF. Combining the CDR3 with reference TRBV28 and TRBJ1-6 gives the whole variable domain DVKVTQSSRYLVKRTGEKVFLECVQDMDHENMFWYRQDPGLGLRLIYFSYDVKMKEKGDIPEGYSVSREKKERFSLILESASTNQTSMYLCASRGGDSPVAPLHFGNGTRLTVT.

This clonotype appeared a few times. The chain recombines TRBV13 with TRBJ2-7, with 7 bases lining up with TRBD2. This CDR3 is built from 13 residues. Germline loops: CDR1 PRHDT, CDR2 FYEKMQ (reference sequence). With V trimmed by 5 bases and J by 7 bases, 8 bases remained unmatched. CDR3 nucleotide sequence: TGTGCCAGCAGCCCATGGACTAGGGATGAGCAGTACTTC. Its translation: CASSPWTRDEQYF.

By sample share, this clonotype is medium-sized. This sequence joins TRBV30 and TRBJ2-2; D remains unclear. The V and J ends lost 4 bases and 3 bases respectively, with 9 bases between them. CDR3 size: 13 residues. Germline V gene sequence: CDR1 GTSNPN, CDR2 SVGIG (reference sequence). The CDR3 loop reads CAWTLKDTGELFF. The CDR3 bases are TGTGCCTGGACATTGAAGGACACCGGGGAGCTGTTTTTT. Combining the CDR3 with reference TRBV30 and TRBJ2-2 gives the whole variable domain SQTIHQWPATLVQPVGSPLSLECTVEGTSNPNLYWYRQAAGRGLQLLFYSVGIGQISSEVPQNLSASRPQDRQFILSSKKLLLSDSGFYLCAWTLKDTGELFFGEGSRLTVL.

For the CDR3, the DNA is TGTGCCAGCAGCGATAGCTACGAGCAGTACTTC. This translates into CASSDSYEQYF. The J gene is TRBJ2-7, the V gene TRBV3-1; D is uncertain. The V end was cut by 5 bases, the J end by 3 bases, with 5 bases between. The germline gives CDR1 LGHDT, CDR2 YNNKEL (reference sequence). There are 11 residues in the CDR3.

The chain has TRBV18 and TRBJ2-7; either TRBD1 or TRBD2 may fit D (5 bases each). V lost 3 bases and J 2 bases, leaving 14 bases between the germline ends. CDR1 and CDR2 (germline): KGHSH, LQKENI. The CDR3 loop spans 15 amino acids. The CDR3 sequence is CASSPWDGNTYEQYF. CDR3 in DNA: TGTGCCAGCTCACCCTGGGACGGAAACACCTACGAGCAGTACTTC.

This clonotype has a handful of counts. This sequence joins TRBV20-1 and TRBJ2-3; TRBD2 matches 11 bases. The germline gives CDR1 DFQATT, CDR2 SNEGSKA (reference sequence). V lost 6 bases to trimming and J lost 1 base; unmatched junction nucleotides: 3. This CDR3 contains 14 residues. The CDR3 nucleotides read TGCAGTGCACGACTAGCGGGGCGCACAGATACGCAGTATTTT. Protein sequence: CSARLAGRTDTQYF.

With regard to this clonotype: With a much larger clone just one base away, this may be a read error. The chain has TRBV7-9 and TRBJ2-2, with D tentatively TRBD2 (6 bases). Germline CDR1 SEHNR, CDR2 FQNEAQ (reference sequence). Deletions cut 0 bases from V and 4 bases from J, with 12 bases between. The CDR3 runs 16 residues. The CDR3 bases are TGTGCCAGCAGCTTAGCGGTGGCGGGATTCACCGGGGAGCTGTTTTTT. This sequence encodes CASSLAVAGFTGELFF.